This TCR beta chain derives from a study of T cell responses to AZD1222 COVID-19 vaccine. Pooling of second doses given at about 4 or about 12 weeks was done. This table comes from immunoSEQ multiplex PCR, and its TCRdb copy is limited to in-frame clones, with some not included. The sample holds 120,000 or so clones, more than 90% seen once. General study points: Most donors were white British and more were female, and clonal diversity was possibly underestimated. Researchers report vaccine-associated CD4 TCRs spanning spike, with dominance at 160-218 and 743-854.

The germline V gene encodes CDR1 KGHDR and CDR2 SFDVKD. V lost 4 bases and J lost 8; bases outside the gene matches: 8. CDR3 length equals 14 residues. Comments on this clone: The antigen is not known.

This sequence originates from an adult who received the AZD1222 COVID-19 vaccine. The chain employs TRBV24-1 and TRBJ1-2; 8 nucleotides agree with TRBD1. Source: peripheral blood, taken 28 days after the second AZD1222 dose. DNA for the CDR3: TGTGCCACCAGTGACCACGGACAGGGCACCGGCTACACCTTC. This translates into CATSDHGQGTGYTF.